One and the same sample provided the 22 T cell receptor beta chains below, sequenced in a study of CD8 T cells in Susac syndrome. RNA was extracted with the RNeasy kit, and a quantity of about 0.45 to 1 ug was reverse transcribed using random hexamers. TCRdb used MiXCR to reprocess the immunoSEQ multiplex PCR reads, holding one entry per CDR3 protein. The profile covers 150,000 to 200,000 distinct CDR3 sequences, with roughly 94% appearing a single time and roughly 0.1% taken by the ten largest. Sequenced: CD4+ T cells from PBMCs. These receptors were taken from a human donor with multiple sclerosis.

This clonotype was found once. This chain uses TRBV12-3 or TRBV12-4 with TRBJ2-7; 10 bases are a match to TRBD1. The CDR3 contains 15 residues. With 6 bases clipped from V and 4 bases from J, the junction kept 9 bases outside the gene matches. CDR3 DNA sequence: TGTGCCAGCAGCCTGGACAGGGGGACAACTTACGAGCAGTACTTC. Encoded protein: CASSLDRGTTYEQYF.

The sample holds one count of this clonotype. The chain is built from TRBV28 and TRBJ1-5; D is unresolved. The CDR3 extends over 12 amino acids. V lost 4 bases and J lost 8, with 9 bases in between. Germline V lookup: CDR1 MDHEN, CDR2 SYDVKM. The CDR3 DNA follows: TGTGCCAGCAGTTCAGAGAAGGAGCCCCAGCATTTT. Protein: CASSSEKEPQHF.

The genes are TRBV7-9 and TRBJ2-2; 8 bases map to TRBD1. Germline lookup yields CDR1 SEHNR and CDR2 FQNEAQ (reference sequence). Trimming removed 7 bases from V and 0 bases from J; junction bases left unmatched: 4. The CDR3 is made up of 15 amino acids. The CDR3 DNA reads TGTGCCAGCACCAGACAGGGGACGAACACCGGGGAGCTGTTTTTT. Residues: CASTRQGTNTGELFF.

The gene calls are TRBV20-1 and TRBJ2-7; D possibly corresponds to TRBD2 (5 bases). From germline, CDR1 is DFQATT and CDR2 SNEGSKA (reference sequence). This CDR3 comprises 11 residues. V shed 4 bases and J shed 7 bases, with 11 bases lying between them. CDR3 nucleotide sequence: TGCAGTGCTAAAGGAGGAAGGGAGCAGTACTTC. Residues: CSAKGGREQYF.

The V and J genes are TRBV2 and TRBJ2-5; TRBD1 might be the D (6 bases). CDR3 length: 14 residues. Germline assignment: CDR1 SNHLY and CDR2 FYNNEI. Trimming took off 6 bases at V and 4 bases at J, with 15 bases between the two ends. The CDR3 region has the DNA TGTGCCAGCAGCATTACAGGGCTGGGAGAGACCCAGTACTTC. Its protein product is CASSITGLGETQYF.

This clonotype appeared once. This chain's CDR3 is CASSLRGRDGKLFF. For the CDR3, the DNA is TGTGCCAGCAGCCTCCGGGGACGGGACGGAAAACTGTTTTTT. This chain uses TRBV7-9 with TRBJ1-4; D is perhaps TRBD1 (5 bases). CDR3 length: 14 residues. CDR1 and CDR2 (germline): SEHNR, FQNEAQ (reference sequence). V lost 5 bases to trimming and J lost 10 bases, with 17 bases between them.

This clonotype was recorded only once. The CDR3 is CSVPRVRYEQYF. The CDR3 bases are TGCAGTGTACCCCGAGTCCGCTACGAGCAGTACTTC. J is TRBJ2-7 and V is TRBV20-1; no firm D call. Per germline, CDR1 DFQATT and CDR2 SNEGSKA (reference sequence). The CDR3 has 12 amino acids. Trimming removed 7 bases at V and 3 bases at J, with 13 bases between.

This rearrangement joins TRBV20-1 to TRBJ2-7, with D uncertain. Trimming took 1 base from V and 4 from J, leaving 8 bases between them. From germline, CDR1 is DFQATT and CDR2 SNEGSKA (reference sequence). This CDR3 spans 12 amino acids. DNA for the CDR3: TGCAGTGCTAGAGGTCGCGCTTACGAGCAGTACTTC. Residues: CSARGRAYEQYF.

The V gene is TRBV6-1, the J gene TRBJ1-5; TRBD1 might be the D (5 bases). Germline V gene lookup returns CDR1 MNHNS and CDR2 SASEGT. The germline V and J ends were trimmed by 3 bases and 7 bases, with 19 bases remaining between them. This CDR3 spans 16 amino acids. CDR3 loop: CASSDYGVLGRQPQHF. CDR3 in DNA: TGTGCCAGCAGTGATTATGGGGTCTTGGGGCGGCAGCCCCAGCATTTT.

The J gene is TRBJ2-7, the V gene TRBV5-1; possible D gene TRBD1, 6 bases. There are 14 residues in the CDR3. The germline V and J ends were trimmed by 0 bases and 7 bases, with 14 bases remaining between them. In germline, CDR1 is SGHRS, CDR2 YFSETQ. The CDR3 protein is CASSLETGQSEQYF. The CDR3 DNA sequence: TGCGCCAGCAGCTTGGAGACTGGACAGTCAGAGCAGTACTTC.

The chain is built from TRBV7-9 and TRBJ2-7, with D perhaps matching TRBD2 (7 bases). Trimming took 5 bases from V and 0 from J, leaving 11 bases between them. CDR1 and CDR2 from the germline V gene are SEHNR and FQNEAQ (reference sequence). The CDR3 runs to 14 residues. Written as DNA, the CDR3 is TGTGCCAGCAGCGGGAGGGGGACCTCCTACGAGCAGTACTTC. As protein: CASSGRGTSYEQYF.

The chain combines TRBV30 with TRBJ2-1; D is undetermined. Germline CDR1 reads GTSNPN; CDR2 reads SVGIG (reference sequence). This CDR3 is built from 12 residues. V was clipped by 0 bases and J by 12 bases, with 12 bases between them. CDR3 sequence (DNA): TGTGCCTGGAGTGTAAACGGGCTTGTGCAGTTCTTC. It specifies CAWSVNGLVQFF.

The DNA of the CDR3 is TGTGCCAGCAGCCAATTGGGTCCGAACACCGGGGAGCTGTTTTTT. This sequence encodes CASSQLGPNTGELFF. This rearrangement joins TRBV4-2 to TRBJ2-2; D not resolved. CDR1 and CDR2 (germline): LGHNA, YNFKEQ. Trimming pared 2 bases from V and 0 bases from J, leaving 7 bases between. This CDR3 has 15 amino acids.

This chain joins TRBV12-3 or TRBV12-4 and TRBJ1-1; D gene ambiguous. The V end was cut by 4 bases, the J end by 7 bases, with 13 bases between. CDR3 length equals 13 residues. CDR3 DNA: TGTGCCAGCAGTTCAATAGACGGCGTTGAAGCTTTCTTT. Translating it yields CASSSIDGVEAFF.

The rearrangement joins TRBV5-1 to TRBJ2-7; D gene unclear. The CDR3 is made up of 13 amino acids. Trimming took 0 bases from V and 6 from J, leaving 10 bases between them. Germline V gene lookup returns CDR1 SGHRS and CDR2 YFSETQ. The CDR3 coding sequence is TGCGCCAGCAGCTTGGAGCCGAGAAGCGAGCAGTACTTC. Its translation is CASSLEPRSEQYF.

The chain has TRBV2 and TRBJ1-4; no clear D. Germline CDR1 reads SNHLY; CDR2 reads FYNNEI. Trimming stripped 5 bases from V and 4 bases from J, with 8 bases between. The CDR3 runs to 13 residues. Here the CDR3 DNA reads TGTGCCAGCAGTATCAGCCTTAATGAAAAACTGTTTTTT. It is translated as CASSISLNEKLFF.

The chain uses TRBV7-9 and TRBJ1-2; D remains ambiguous. The length of the CDR3 is 14 residues. Looked up from germline, CDR1 is SEHNR and CDR2 is FQNEAQ (reference sequence). Trimming removed 5 bases at V and 4 bases at J, with 14 bases between. The CDR3 is CASSTFGAGYGYTF. DNA for the CDR3: TGTGCCAGCAGCACCTTCGGCGCAGGCTATGGCTACACCTTC.

The chain uses TRBV30 and TRBJ2-3; D possibly matches TRBD1 or TRBD2 (5 bases each). The germline gives CDR1 GTSNPN, CDR2 SVGIG (reference sequence). This CDR3 contains 12 residues. V was cut by 0 bases and J by 10 bases, with 11 bases left in between. The CDR3 DNA reads TGTGCCTGGAGTGTCCTCCGAGGGGCGCAGTATTTT. Translating gives CAWSVLRGAQYF.

This clonotype was seen a single time. This chain connects TRBV14 to TRBJ2-7, with D maybe TRBD1 (7 bases). V dropped 1 base and J dropped 9 bases, with 13 bases sitting between them. Germline CDR1 reads SGHDN; CDR2 reads FVKESK. The CDR3 spans 13 residues. CDR3 sequence: CASSQVAGGGQYF. In DNA form, the CDR3 reads TGTGCCAGCAGCCAAGTTGCAGGGGGAGGGCAGTACTTC.

Here the CDR3 DNA reads TGTGCCACCAGTGATCCCCGGGGAGGGGGCGTGGATACGCAGTATTTT. Residues: CATSDPRGGGVDTQYF. The chain uses TRBV24-1 and TRBJ2-3, with D perhaps matching TRBD1 or TRBD2 (7 bases each). The CDR3 contains 16 residues. Trimming stripped 3 bases from V and 6 bases from J, with 18 bases between. Germline assignment: CDR1 KGHDR and CDR2 SFDVKD.

A few counts support this clonotype. The chain is built from TRBV5-1 and TRBJ2-5; TRBD2 matches 7 bases. V trimming: 5 bases; J trimming: 5 bases; junction bases outside the gene matches: 6. Germline V CDR1 and CDR2: SGHRS, YFSETQ. This CDR3 comprises 13 residues. CDR3: CASRRQAGETQYF. The CDR3 bases are TGCGCCAGCAGACGACAAGCGGGGGAGACCCAGTACTTC.

The chain joins TRBV20-1 to TRBJ1-2, with no clear D. The CDR3 sequence is 13 residues long. Germline CDR1 is DFQATT and CDR2 is SNEGSKA (reference sequence). Trimming took off 3 bases at V and 3 bases at J, with 11 bases between the two ends. This chain's CDR3 is CSASLGFDYGYTF. In DNA form, the CDR3 reads TGCAGTGCTAGTCTGGGGTTCGACTATGGCTACACCTTC.